Listed below are T cell receptor beta chains from one sample, sequenced in a study of T cell responses to AZD1222 COVID-19 vaccine. Produced via immunoSEQ multiplex PCR; TCRdb's table is partial and in-frame only. Of under 150,000 clones in the sample, approximately 94% are singletons; the top ten hold roughly 5%. The sequences come from peripheral blood, collected on day 0 of AZD1222 vaccination. The origin of the receptors is an adult in good health. Each CDR3 is given with its conserved first and last residue. D genes are given only for firm matches. Expanded clones are given a class, and other clones once, few, many or no size at all.

cdr3_aa	clone_size	d_call	cdr3_length	v_call
CAWSVWVSSGGELFF	.	.	15	TRBV30
CAWSVAGFNQPQHF	.	.	14	TRBV30
CASSPGVGSYNEQFF	.	.	15	TRBV4-3
CASGLGGLKGTDEQYF	.	.	16	TRBV12-5
CASSQERGTPGELFF	.	.	15	TRBV4-1
CASSSRQHGTNEKLFF	.	.	16	TRBV11-2
CASSLMTGADTQYF	.	TRBD1	14	TRBV7-2
CASSQVSPVYEQYF	.	.	14	TRBV14
CASSPPDSGGTYEQYF	.	TRBD2	16	TRBV18
CASSFLGPGTDTQYF	.	.	15	TRBV7-2
CASSLAVAAAGNTIYF	once	.	16	TRBV7-6
CASSYEAAYNSPLHF	once	.	15	TRBV6-5
CASSQAPQPQETQYF	.	.	15	TRBV4-1
CASSFGGRDYGYTF	.	.	14	TRBV27
CASSDGSYEQYF	few	.	12	TRBV10-3
CASSLGPPEGQPQHF	.	.	15	TRBV7-2
CASGRANNSPLHF	.	.	13	TRBV27
CASSVAGQGYEQYF	.	TRBD1	14	TRBV9
CASSGLAEGGEQFF	.	TRBD2	14	TRBV2
CASSIAGMETQYF	once	.	13	TRBV19
CSVGGLLVADTQYF	.	.	14	TRBV29-1
CASSLVSLTSSGNTIYF	.	.	17	TRBV5-8
CASSYGGGNEQFF	.	TRBD2	13	TRBV6-9
CAISEPPTGGRSEAFF	once	TRBD1	16	TRBV10-3
CASSSLALRTEQYF	.	.	14	TRBV6-5
CASSTPGTRSYEQYF	once	TRBD2	15	TRBV5-1
CASSLAIF	.	.	8	TRBV7-9
CASSSSSGGVKYEQYF	.	TRBD2	16	TRBV13
CASSAGVSYNEQFF	.	.	14	TRBV19
CASSPIATGGNTQYF	.	TRBD2	15	TRBV7-9
CASSLGRTGELFF	.	.	13	TRBV4-1
CASSQFGAGGDSYEQYF	.	TRBD1	17	TRBV4-2
CASSLGQTNGNTIYF	.	.	15	TRBV13
CASSQERQTYEQYF	.	.	14	TRBV4-1
CASSGRDENSPLHF	.	.	14	TRBV9
CASSSPRRDTNYGYTF	.	.	16	TRBV19
CASSFGETQYF	.	.	11	TRBV7-6
CSVVRGGWTEAFF	.	.	13	TRBV29-1
CASSLGGYGYTF	.	.	12	TRBV14
CASTNELAMNTEAFF	.	.	15	TRBV19
CASSLGLARSSTDTQYF	.	TRBD2	17	TRBV5-1
CASSLKMGYLHF	.	.	12	TRBV18
CASSQADRNYGYTF	.	.	14	TRBV4-1